This TCR beta chain was observed in a study of T cells in Graves' hyperthyroidism and ophthalmopathy. Newly diagnosed patients aged 18 to 65 had hyperthyroidism of under 2 months' duration. Regions amplified from RNA transcripts were the TCR beta CDR3 regions. In the first-round RT-PCR of the TCR CDR3, the HTBI primer set was used. Using its own MiXCR run on the multiplex PCR reads, TCRdb lists one record per CDR3 protein. The table records about 100,000 distinct CDR3 sequences, 16% of them present only once. Regarding the study as a whole: Ophthalmopathy was predicted by the model a median of about 6.5 months ahead of onset.

This clonotype has a count of ten or more. Antigen: not known. The sequence was collected from a woman in her fifties or sixties with Graves' hyperthyroidism. The sample comprised blood.

The DNA for the CDR3 is TGTGCCATCTCTACTGGACTAGCGGGAGGGGGGAATGAGCAGTTCTTC. Encoded protein: CAISTGLAGGGNEQFF. The V gene is TRBV10-3, the J gene TRBJ2-1, with TRBD2 identical over 15 bases. The CDR3 is made up of 16 amino acids. Germline V CDR1 and CDR2: ENHRY, SYGVKD. With V trimmed by 8 bases and J by 7 bases, 9 bases remained unmatched.